A single count supports the clone carrying this T cell receptor beta chain. Assay: immunoSEQ multiplex PCR; the TCRdb copy retains only in-frame clones and omits some. The sample holds 90,000 or so clones, around 90% seen once. This sample was taken from a study of control samples from healthy donors and cancer patients. V was trimmed by 4 bases and J by 5 bases, leaving 15 bases between them. The CDR3 has 14 amino acids. In germline, CDR1 is MNHEY, CDR2 SVGEGT. The sample was PBMCs. The V and J genes are TRBV6-2 or TRBV6-3 and TRBJ2-7; perhaps TRBD2 as D (7 bases). The TCR comes from a woman aged 45 to 65 with colorectal cancer. CDR3 region: CASSSGGGSDEQYV. The CDR3, as DNA: TGTGCCAGCAGTTCTGGGGGGGGCAGCGACGAGCAGTACGTC.